These T cell receptor beta chains were read from a single sample in a study of shared clonotypes between healthy human individuals. Produced via immunoSEQ multiplex PCR; TCRdb's table is partial and in-frame only. The sample shows approximately 2.5 million clones, around nine tenths of them seen only once. The specimen was naive CD4+ T cells sorted from blood. The receptor source for this set is a man aged 18-30 years in good health. Each CDR3 is given with its conserved first and last residue. D genes are given only for firm matches. A clone size is listed for some rows: how often the clone was seen (once, few, many), or a class if it is expanded.

J: TRBJ1-6
V: TRBV2
D: .
size: .
DNA: TGTGCCAGCACGGGGGGGTTTTTTTCACCCCTCCACTTT
CDR3: CASTGGFFSPLHF

J: TRBJ2-2
V: TRBV18
D: .
size: .
DNA: TGTGCCAGCTCACCTGGTACAACGAACACCGGGGAGCTGTTTTTT
CDR3: CASSPGTTNTGELFF

J: TRBJ2-7
V: TRBV28
D: .
size: once
DNA: TGTGCCAGCAGTTCAGGACAGTCATACGAGCAGTACTTC
CDR3: CASSSGQSYEQYF

J: TRBJ2-3
V: TRBV10-3
D: .
size: .
DNA: TGTGCCATCAGTGAAATAGATACGCAGTATTTT
CDR3: CAISEIDTQYF

J: TRBJ2-5
V: TRBV19
D: TRBD1
size: once
DNA: TGTGCCAGTAGGAGGACAGGGCAAGAGACCCAGTACTTC
CDR3: CASRRTGQETQYF

J: TRBJ2-1
V: TRBV19
D: TRBD1
size: .
DNA: TGTGCCAGTAGTATAGGGGTTTTTGGGCAGGGGGACAATGAGCAGTTCTTC
CDR3: CASSIGVFGQGDNEQFF

J: TRBJ2-3
V: TRBV14
D: .
size: .
DNA: TGTGCCAGCAGCCAAGTCCGGGCCACAGATACGCAGTATTTT
CDR3: CASSQVRATDTQYF

J: TRBJ1-2
V: TRBV5-4
D: .
size: .
DNA: TGTGCCAGCAGCCGGGGAGGAGAGGGAAGCGGAGGCTACACCTTC
CDR3: CASSRGGEGSGGYTF

J: TRBJ2-3
V: TRBV12-5
D: TRBD2
size: .
DNA: TGTGCTAGCTCCGGGACTACCCTTAGCACAGATACGCAGTATTTT
CDR3: CASSGTTLSTDTQYF

J: TRBJ2-5
V: TRBV30
D: .
size: .
DNA: TGTGCCTGGAGTGTACAGAGCCAAGAGACCCAGTACTTC
CDR3: CAWSVQSQETQYF

J: TRBJ1-2
V: TRBV30
D: .
size: .
DNA: TGTGCCTGGAGTCCACCCCCAGGGGAAGGCTACACCTTC
CDR3: CAWSPPPGEGYTF

J: TRBJ2-3
V: TRBV6-5
D: .
size: .
DNA: TGTGCCACCGGGCGGCGGGGTACCAGCACAGATACGCAGTATTTT
CDR3: CATGRRGTSTDTQYF

J: TRBJ1-4
V: TRBV5-1
D: .
size: .
DNA: TGCGCCAGCAGCTTGGGGAGTACTAATGAAAAACTGTTTTTT
CDR3: CASSLGSTNEKLFF

J: TRBJ2-2
V: TRBV9
D: .
size: .
DNA: TGTGCCAGCAGCGTATCGAGGTCGGCCGGGGAGCTGTTTTTT
CDR3: CASSVSRSAGELFF

J: TRBJ1-4
V: TRBV5-5
D: TRBD1
size: .
DNA: TGTGCCAGCAGCTATGGACAGGGGGGAATTGAAAAACTGTTTTTT
CDR3: CASSYGQGGIEKLFF

J: TRBJ1-4
V: TRBV2
D: .
size: few
DNA: TGTGCCAGCATGACCATCCAGGGTGGGAGTGAAAAACTGTTTTTT
CDR3: CASMTIQGGSEKLFF

J: TRBJ1-2
V: TRBV6-5
D: .
size: .
DNA: TGTGCCAGCAGTACCCGGGACTATGGCTACACCTTC
CDR3: CASSTRDYGYTF

J: TRBJ2-1
V: TRBV14
D: .
size: .
DNA: TGTGCCAGCAGCCAAGATCTCGGCGGGGTGTACAATGAGCAGTTCTTC
CDR3: CASSQDLGGVYNEQFF

J: TRBJ2-5
V: TRBV18
D: .
size: once
DNA: TGTGCCAGCACGTCCCCGGAACTGTCAGAGACCCAGTACTTC
CDR3: CASTSPELSETQYF

J: TRBJ2-7
V: TRBV27
D: TRBD2
size: .
DNA: TGTGCCAGCAGCAGAGCGGGAGCGCGTGAGCAGTACTTC
CDR3: CASSRAGAREQYF

J: TRBJ1-2
V: TRBV9
D: .
size: .
DNA: TGTGCCAGCAGCCCACAACTTAATGGCTACACCTTC
CDR3: CASSPQLNGYTF

J: TRBJ2-1
V: TRBV12-5
D: TRBD1
size: .
DNA: TGTGCTAGTGCCGTAAACCCCGGACAGGGGGGATACAATGAGCAGTTCTTC
CDR3: CASAVNPGQGGYNEQFF

J: TRBJ2-3
V: TRBV29-1
D: .
size: .
DNA: TGCAGCGTTTGGGCCCCACTCGCCGATACGCAGTATTTT
CDR3: CSVWAPLADTQYF

J: TRBJ2-5
V: TRBV5-1
D: .
size: .
DNA: TGCGCCAGCAGCTCACGAAGTCAAGAGACCCAGTACTTC
CDR3: CASSSRSQETQYF

J: TRBJ2-2
V: TRBV4-3
D: .
size: .
DNA: TGCGCCAGCAGCCAAGAATTCGGGCAAGGGCTAACCGGGGAGCTGTTTTTT
CDR3: CASSQEFGQGLTGELFF

J: TRBJ1-1
V: TRBV11-2
D: .
size: .
DNA: TGTGCCAGCAGCCCGATGGGAGCGGGAGCTTTCTTT
CDR3: CASSPMGAGAFF

J: TRBJ2-2
V: TRBV28
D: .
size: once
DNA: TGTGCCAGCCAGGGGAATTTTAAGGAGCTGTTTTTT
CDR3: CASQGNFKELFF

J: TRBJ2-7
V: TRBV6-6
D: TRBD2
size: .
DNA: TGTGCCAGCAGTTCGGTGGCGGGAGTTTGGTACGAGCAGTACTTC
CDR3: CASSSVAGVWYEQYF

J: TRBJ1-3
V: TRBV27
D: .
size: .
DNA: TGTGCCCGCCGCGGGGAAACTGGAAACACCATATATTTT
CDR3: CARRGETGNTIYF

J: TRBJ1-2
V: TRBV7-9
D: TRBD1
size: .
DNA: TGTGCCAGCAGCTTAGCGGTAGGACAGGGCGATGGCTACACCTTC
CDR3: CASSLAVGQGDGYTF

J: TRBJ2-1
V: TRBV10-1
D: TRBD2
size: .
DNA: TGCGCCAGCAGTGATGGACTAGCGGGATCAAAGTTCTTC
CDR3: CASSDGLAGSKFF

J: TRBJ2-1
V: TRBV6-5
D: TRBD2
size: once
DNA: TGTGCCAGCAGTCTAGGGCTAGCGGGACACAATGAGCAGTTCTTC
CDR3: CASSLGLAGHNEQFF

J: TRBJ1-1
V: TRBV7-2
D: .
size: once
DNA: TGTGCCAGCAGCTTAGTCACAGGGTCCACTGAAGCTTTCTTT
CDR3: CASSLVTGSTEAFF

J: TRBJ1-3
V: TRBV20-1
D: .
size: once
DNA: TGCAGTGCGTCGCGGGACACCATATATTTT
CDR3: CSASRDTIYF

J: TRBJ1-2
V: TRBV6-1
D: .
size: .
DNA: TGTGCCAGCAGTTTGGAAAGAAACTATGGCTACACCTTC
CDR3: CASSLERNYGYTF

J: TRBJ2-3
V: TRBV18
D: TRBD1
size: .
DNA: TGTGCCAGCTCACCCACGACAGGGGGCCTGGGAACAGATACGCAGTATTTT
CDR3: CASSPTTGGLGTDTQYF

J: TRBJ2-7
V: TRBV10-1
D: TRBD2
size: .
DNA: TGCGCAAGCGGGGGGGAGCAGTACTTC
CDR3: CASGGEQYF

J: TRBJ1-5
V: TRBV10-3
D: .
size: few
DNA: TGTGCCGTACAGGGTTCTGGGAATCAGCCCCAGCATTTT
CDR3: CAVQGSGNQPQHF

J: TRBJ1-2
V: TRBV6-4
D: .
size: once
DNA: TGTGCCAGCAGTGATGGTGAAAGTAGATCTTATGGCTACACCTTC
CDR3: CASSDGESRSYGYTF

J: TRBJ2-7
V: TRBV7-2
D: .
size: .
DNA: TGTGCCAGCAGCTTATCGTGGCAGGGTCGTCGCGAGCAGTACTTC
CDR3: CASSLSWQGRREQYF

J: TRBJ2-5
V: TRBV28
D: TRBD2
size: once
DNA: TGTGCCGCGGGGGGTTGGGAGGTCCAGTACTTC
CDR3: CAAGGWEVQYF

J: TRBJ2-3
V: TRBV7-2
D: .
size: .
DNA: TGTGCCAGCAGCTTTTTGGGCCCGGCAGATACGCAGTATTTT
CDR3: CASSFLGPADTQYF

J: TRBJ2-5
V: TRBV4-2
D: .
size: once
DNA: TGTGCCAGCAGCCAAGGGCCTCCGGAGGAGGTCCAAGAGACCCAGTACTTC
CDR3: CASSQGPPEEVQETQYF

J: TRBJ1-4
V: TRBV5-1
D: TRBD1
size: once
DNA: TGCGCCAGCAGCTTGACAGGGGGCCAGGGGGAAAAACTGTTTTTT
CDR3: CASSLTGGQGEKLFF

J: TRBJ1-5
V: TRBV11-2
D: .
size: .
DNA: TGTGCCAGCAGCTCTGGACCTAGTAGCAATCAGCCCCAGCATTTT
CDR3: CASSSGPSSNQPQHF